The next 21 T cell receptor beta chains were all read from a single sample in a study of blood T cell repertoires in COVID-19. Generated by immunoSEQ multiplex PCR, the TCRdb table keeps only in-frame clones and is missing some. The sample shows 350,000 to 400,000 clones, around 91% of them seen only once. The sample taken for sequencing was PBMCs or T cells enriched from blood (not recorded which). These receptors all come from a man between 18 and 29 years old who had recovered from COVID-19.

The chain employs TRBV6-2 or TRBV6-3 and TRBJ2-7; TRBD2 matches at 7 bases. This CDR3 has 17 amino acids. Trimming took 5 bases from V and 0 from J; bases not matched to a gene: 13. Germline assignment: CDR1 MNHEY and CDR2 SVGEGT. This CDR3 is CASSDLGGRESSYEQYF. CDR3 nucleotide sequence: TGTGCCAGCAGTGACCTGGGAGGGCGGGAGAGCTCCTACGAGCAGTACTTC.

This clone was found a few times. The chain employs TRBV5-4 and TRBJ2-1, with 12 bases aligning to TRBD2. The J segment lost 6 bases and the V segment lost 4 bases, leaving 8 bases of the junction unmatched. From germline, CDR1 is SGHNT and CDR2 YYREEE (reference sequence). The CDR3 covers 16 residues. The CDR3 DNA is TGTGCCAGCAGCCGGGTCGGACTAGCGGGGTCCAATGAGCAGTTCTTC. This codes for CASSRVGLAGSNEQFF.

The chain recombines TRBV12-3 or TRBV12-4 with TRBJ1-4, with D tentatively TRBD1 (6 bases). This CDR3 region has 13 residues. Trimming took 7 bases from V and 8 from J, leaving 14 bases between them. This CDR3 reads CASTLGRGEKLFF. The CDR3 nucleotides are TGTGCCAGCACCCTGGGTAGGGGGGAAAAACTGTTTTTT.

The chain couples TRBV28 to TRBJ2-4; D may be TRBD1 (6 bases). This CDR3 is 17 amino acids long. Germline assignment: CDR1 MDHEN and CDR2 SYDVKM. Trimming stripped 3 bases from V and 0 bases from J, with 15 bases between. CDR3 nucleotide sequence: TGTGCCAGCAGTTTGGGTACAGGGACACTAGCCAAAAACATTCAGTACTTC. This translates into CASSLGTGTLAKNIQYF.

The chain couples TRBV6-1 to TRBJ1-2, with 7 bases lining up with TRBD1. The V segment lost 2 bases and the J segment 5 bases; nucleotides outside the gene matches: 11. The CDR3 consists of 16 residues. Germline CDR1 and CDR2: MNHNS and SASEGT. The CDR3 coding sequence is TGTGCCAGCAGTGAACAAAGAGTGGCCAGGGGGTATGGCTACACCTTC. This encodes CASSEQRVARGYGYTF.

The chain joins TRBV18 to TRBJ1-3; D unclear. The CDR3 extends over 15 amino acids. The V end lost 1 base, the J end lost 2 bases, and 9 bases lay between the germline ends. The germline gives CDR1 KGHSH, CDR2 LQKENI. CDR3 in DNA: TGTGCCAGCTCACCACGTCCACAAACTGGAAACACCATATATTTT. Translating gives CASSPRPQTGNTIYF.

In its sample, this clone was seen once. The rearrangement links TRBV7-2 to TRBJ2-5; possible D gene TRBD2, 5 bases. Germline CDR1 and CDR2: SGHTA and FQGNSA. The CDR3 consists of 17 residues. Trimming pared 3 bases from V and 2 bases from J, leaving 19 bases between. CDR3: CASSLGPGTVPQETQYF. The CDR3 nucleotides read TGTGCCAGCAGCTTGGGTCCGGGAACGGTACCTCAAGAGACCCAGTACTTC.

The gene calls are TRBV11-1 and TRBJ2-7; D might be TRBD1 (6 bases). There are 15 residues in the CDR3. Germline V gene lookup returns CDR1 SGHAT and CDR2 FQDESV (reference sequence). The V and J ends lost 1 base and 0 bases respectively, with 10 bases between them. The CDR3 here is CASSLGDMSSYEQYF. CDR3 nucleotides: TGTGCCAGCAGCTTAGGGGACATGAGCTCCTACGAGCAGTACTTC.

V is TRBV27 and J is TRBJ2-7, with 7 positions matching TRBD2. Germline V gene sequence: CDR1 MNHEY, CDR2 SMNVEV (reference sequence). The V gene end was trimmed by 5 bases and the J gene end by 2 bases; junction bases not matched to a gene: 9. The CDR3 has 15 amino acids. The CDR3 protein is CASSARGVGPYEQYF. In DNA, the CDR3 is TGTGCCAGCAGTGCCCGGGGGGTAGGCCCCTACGAGCAGTACTTC.

J is TRBJ2-3 and V is TRBV25-1, with a possible D match to TRBD2 (6 bases). Trimming cost V 1 base and J 2 bases, with 13 bases left between them. Per the germline V gene, CDR1 is MGHDK and CDR2 is SYGVNS. This CDR3 comprises 16 residues. CDR3 protein: CASSEFGLSYTDTQYF. The CDR3 DNA is TGTGCCAGCAGTGAATTCGGACTATCTTACACAGATACGCAGTATTTT.

V and J are TRBV7-3 and TRBJ2-1; 7 bases match TRBD1. The CDR3 covers 15 residues. CDR1 is SGHTA, CDR2 FQGTGA, per germline. Trimming removed 2 bases from V and 3 bases from J; junction bases left unmatched: 4. The DNA for the CDR3 is TGTGCCAGCAGCTTACTGACAGGGAGCTACAATGAGCAGTTCTTC. Translated: CASSLLTGSYNEQFF.

The chain employs TRBV6-1 and TRBJ2-7, with D perhaps matching TRBD2 (6 bases). Germline CDR1 MNHNS, CDR2 SASEGT. Trimming took off 6 bases at V and 4 bases at J, with 13 bases between the two ends. The length of the CDR3 is 13 residues. The CDR3 DNA reads TGTGCCAGCAGGTCCGATCGGGAGTACGAGCAGTACTTC. Its translation: CASRSDREYEQYF.

This chain links TRBV6-5 with TRBJ2-7, with TRBD1 matching over 8 bases. The ends lost 9 bases at V and 3 bases at J; junction bases unmatched: 7. The CDR3 has 13 amino acids. Germline-derived CDR1 and CDR2 are MNHEY and SVGAGI. CDR3 nucleotides: TGTGCCAGTTGGACAGGGAACCTCTACGAGCAGTACTTC. This codes for CASWTGNLYEQYF.

V usage is TRBV6-5 and J usage is TRBJ2-7; 8 nucleotides match TRBD1. The ends lost 6 bases at V and 3 bases at J; junction bases unmatched: 10. Germline lookup yields CDR1 MNHEY and CDR2 SVGAGI. The CDR3 contains 15 residues. CDR3 coding DNA: TGTGCCAGCAGACCACCCGGGACAGGAGACTACGAGCAGTACTTC. Its protein is CASRPPGTGDYEQYF.

The CDR3 nucleotides are TGTGCCAGCAGCCAAGCATCCAGAGAGACCCAGTACTTC. Protein: CASSQASRETQYF. This chain connects TRBV3-1 (or the pseudogene TRBV3-2) to TRBJ2-5; the D is unclear. The CDR3 is 13 residues long. Per the germline V gene, CDR1 is LGHDT and CDR2 is YNNKEL (reference sequence). V was cut by 1 base and J by 4 bases, with 7 bases left in between.

The chain is built from TRBV2 and TRBJ2-7, with 8 bases lining up with TRBD1. There are 14 residues in the CDR3. Losses at the gene ends were 5 bases for V and 2 bases for J; bases not matched to a gene: 5. Germline CDR1 SNHLY, CDR2 FYNNEI. This chain's CDR3 is CASSRQGPTYEQYF. CDR3 coding DNA: TGTGCCAGCAGTCGACAGGGGCCCACCTACGAGCAGTACTTC.

The genes are TRBV19 and TRBJ1-2; 9 nucleotides agree with TRBD1. The CDR3 sequence is 14 residues long. Trimming at V came to 5 bases and at J to 8 bases, leaving 9 bases not matched to a gene. The germline CDR1 and CDR2 sequences are LNHDA and SQIVND (reference sequence). CDR3 DNA sequence: TGTGCCAGTAGTGGCCCCGGGACAGGGCCCGGCTACACCTTC. It specifies CASSGPGTGPGYTF.

CDR3 DNA: TGCGCCAGCAGCCCGCAGGGGCCAGCCAGCCAATTTAATGGCTACACCTTC. It translates to CASSPQGPASQFNGYTF. The rearrangement uses TRBV5-1 and TRBJ1-2, with D possibly TRBD1 on 6 matching bases. Germline V CDR1 and CDR2: SGHRS, YFSETQ. CDR3 length equals 17 residues. Trimming cost V 4 bases and J 6 bases, with 25 bases left between them.

The chain joins TRBV12-5 to TRBJ2-1; a possible D gene is TRBD2 (5 bases). Germline-derived CDR1 and CDR2 are LGHNT and FRNRAP. This CDR3 spans 15 amino acids. V lost 6 bases, J lost 4 bases, and 16 bases lay in between. The CDR3 region is CASGTRRVMYNEQFF. CDR3 sequence (DNA): TGTGCTAGTGGGACCAGGCGGGTAATGTACAATGAGCAGTTCTTC. The complete variable domain, with remaining parts taken from reference TRBV12-5 and TRBJ2-1, reads DARVTQTPRHKVTEMGQEVTMRCQPILGHNTVFWYRQTMMQGLELLAYFRNRAPLDDSGMPKDRFSAEMPDATLATLKIQPSEPRDSAVYFCASGTRRVMYNEQFFGPGTRLTVL.

This chain uses TRBV12-3 or TRBV12-4 with TRBJ1-3; possibly TRBD1 for D (5 bases). V lost 8 bases and J lost 6, with 14 bases in between. CDR3 length: 13 amino acids. The CDR3 sequence is CASSPQVVNTIYF. CDR3 sequence (DNA): TGTGCCAGCTCCCCACAGGTTGTAAACACCATATATTTT.

The chain links TRBV25-1 to TRBJ1-3; D ambiguous. This CDR3 is 13 amino acids long. Germline loops: CDR1 MGHDK, CDR2 SYGVNS. The germline V and J ends were trimmed by 5 bases and 0 bases, with 5 bases remaining between them. The CDR3: CASSLSSGNTIYF. The CDR3 DNA sequence: TGTGCCAGCAGTCTAAGCTCTGGAAACACCATATATTTT.